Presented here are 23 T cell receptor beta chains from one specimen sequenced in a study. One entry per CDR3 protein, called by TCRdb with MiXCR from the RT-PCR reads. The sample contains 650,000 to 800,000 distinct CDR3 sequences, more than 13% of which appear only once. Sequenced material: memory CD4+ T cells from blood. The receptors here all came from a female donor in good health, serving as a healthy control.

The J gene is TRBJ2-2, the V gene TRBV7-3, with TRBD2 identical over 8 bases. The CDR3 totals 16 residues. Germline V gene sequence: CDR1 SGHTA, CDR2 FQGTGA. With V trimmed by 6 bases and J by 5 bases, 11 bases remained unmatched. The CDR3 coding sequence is TGTGCCAGCAGGAGAACGAGGTCTAGCGGGACCGGGGAGCTGTTTTTT. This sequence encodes CASRRTRSSGTGELFF.

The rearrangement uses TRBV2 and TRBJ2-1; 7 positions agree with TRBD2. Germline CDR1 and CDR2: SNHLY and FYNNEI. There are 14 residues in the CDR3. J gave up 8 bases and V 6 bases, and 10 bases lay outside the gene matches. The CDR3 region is CASRWAGVTDEQFF. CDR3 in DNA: TGTGCCAGCAGGTGGGCGGGAGTCACAGATGAGCAGTTCTTC. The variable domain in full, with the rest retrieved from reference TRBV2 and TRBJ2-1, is EPEVTQTPSHQVTQMGQEVILRCVPISNHLYFYWYRQILGQKVEFLVSFYNNEISEKSEIFDDQFSVERPDGSNFTLKIRSTKLEDSAMYFCASRWAGVTDEQFFGPGTRLTVL.

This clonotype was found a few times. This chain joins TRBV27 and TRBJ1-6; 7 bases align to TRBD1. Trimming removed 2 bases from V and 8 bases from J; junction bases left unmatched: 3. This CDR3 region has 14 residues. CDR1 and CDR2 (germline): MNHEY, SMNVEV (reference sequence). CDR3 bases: TGTGCCAGCAGTTTAAGGGGGCGCGATTCACCCCTCCACTTT. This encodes CASSLRGRDSPLHF.

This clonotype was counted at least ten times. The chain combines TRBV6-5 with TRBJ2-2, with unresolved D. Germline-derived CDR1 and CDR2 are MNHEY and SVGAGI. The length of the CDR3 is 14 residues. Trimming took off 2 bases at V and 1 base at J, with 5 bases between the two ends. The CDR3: CASSYSGNTGELFF. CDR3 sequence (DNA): TGTGCCAGCAGTTACAGTGGGAACACCGGGGAGCTGTTTTTT.

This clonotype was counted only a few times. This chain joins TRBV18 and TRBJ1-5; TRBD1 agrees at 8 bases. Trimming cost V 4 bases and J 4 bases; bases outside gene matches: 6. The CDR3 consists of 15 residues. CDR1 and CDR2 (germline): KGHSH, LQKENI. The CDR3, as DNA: TGTGCCAGCTCACAGCTACAGGGGGGGAATCAGCCCCAGCATTTT. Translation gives CASSQLQGGNQPQHF.

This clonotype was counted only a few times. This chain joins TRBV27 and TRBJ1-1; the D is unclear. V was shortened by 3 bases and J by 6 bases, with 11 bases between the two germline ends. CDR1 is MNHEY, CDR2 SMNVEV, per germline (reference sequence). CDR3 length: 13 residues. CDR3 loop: CASSLQVRSEAFF. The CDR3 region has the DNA TGTGCCAGCAGTTTGCAGGTTCGATCTGAAGCTTTCTTT.

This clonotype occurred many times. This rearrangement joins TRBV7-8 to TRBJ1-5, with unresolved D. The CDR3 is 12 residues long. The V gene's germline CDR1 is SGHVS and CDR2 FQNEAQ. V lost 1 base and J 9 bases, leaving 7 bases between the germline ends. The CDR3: CASSLGPGPQHF. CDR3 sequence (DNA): TGTGCCAGCAGCTTAGGACCCGGGCCCCAGCATTTT. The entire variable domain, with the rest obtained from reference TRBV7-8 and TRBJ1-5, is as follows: GAGVSQSPRYKVAKRGQDVALRCDPISGHVSLFWYQQALGQGPEFLTYFQNEAQLDKSGLPSDRFFAERPEGSVSTLKIQRTQQEDSAVYLCASSLGPGPQHFGDGTRLSIL.

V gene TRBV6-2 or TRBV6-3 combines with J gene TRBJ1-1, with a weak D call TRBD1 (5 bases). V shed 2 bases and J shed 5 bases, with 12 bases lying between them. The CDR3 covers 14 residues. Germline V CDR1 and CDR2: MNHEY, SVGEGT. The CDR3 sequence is CASSYAIGTTEAFF. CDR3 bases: TGTGCCAGCAGTTACGCTATAGGGACTACTGAAGCTTTCTTT.

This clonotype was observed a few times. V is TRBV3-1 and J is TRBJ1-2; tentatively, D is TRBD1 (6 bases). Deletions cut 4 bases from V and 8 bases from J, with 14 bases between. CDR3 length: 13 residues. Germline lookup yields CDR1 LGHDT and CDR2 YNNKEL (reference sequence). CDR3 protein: CASSPGPGEGYTF. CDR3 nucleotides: TGTGCCAGCAGCCCTGGCCCAGGGGAGGGCTACACCTTC. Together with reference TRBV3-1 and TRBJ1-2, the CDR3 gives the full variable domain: DTAVSQTPKYLVTQMGNDKSIKCEQNLGHDTMYWYKQDSKKFLKIMFSYNNKELIINETVPNRFSPKSPDKAHLNLHINSLELGDSAVYFCASSPGPGEGYTFGSGTRLTVV.

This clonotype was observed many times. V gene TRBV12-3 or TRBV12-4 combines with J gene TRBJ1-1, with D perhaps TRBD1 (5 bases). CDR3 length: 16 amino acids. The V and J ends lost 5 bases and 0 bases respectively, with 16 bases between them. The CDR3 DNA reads TGTGCCAGCAGTAGTGGAGGGGCCCCAATGAACACTGAAGCTTTCTTT. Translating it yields CASSSGGAPMNTEAFF.

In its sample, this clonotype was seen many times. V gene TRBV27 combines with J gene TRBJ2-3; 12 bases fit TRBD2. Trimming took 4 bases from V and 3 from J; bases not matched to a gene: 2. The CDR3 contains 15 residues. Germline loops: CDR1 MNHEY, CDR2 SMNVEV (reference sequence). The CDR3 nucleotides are TGTGCCAGCAGTTGGGGGACTAGCGGGACAGATACGCAGTATTTT. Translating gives CASSWGTSGTDTQYF.

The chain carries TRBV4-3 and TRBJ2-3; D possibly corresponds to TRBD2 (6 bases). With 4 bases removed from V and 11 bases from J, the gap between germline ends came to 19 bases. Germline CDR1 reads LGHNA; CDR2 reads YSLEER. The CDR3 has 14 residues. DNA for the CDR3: TGCGCCAGCAGCCGGCTCGGGAGCGAAAATGAGCAGTATTTT. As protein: CASSRLGSENEQYF.

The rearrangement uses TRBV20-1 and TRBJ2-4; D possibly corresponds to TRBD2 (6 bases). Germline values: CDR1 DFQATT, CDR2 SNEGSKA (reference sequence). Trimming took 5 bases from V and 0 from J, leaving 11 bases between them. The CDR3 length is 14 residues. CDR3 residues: CSAQAGLAKNIQYF. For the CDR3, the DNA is TGCAGTGCTCAAGCGGGCTTAGCCAAAAACATTCAGTACTTC.

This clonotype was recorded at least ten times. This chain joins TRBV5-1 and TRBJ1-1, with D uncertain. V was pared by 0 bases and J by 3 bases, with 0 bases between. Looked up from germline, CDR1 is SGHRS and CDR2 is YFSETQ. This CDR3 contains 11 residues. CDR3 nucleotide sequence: TGCGCCAGCAGCTTGGACACTGAAGCTTTCTTT. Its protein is CASSLDTEAFF.

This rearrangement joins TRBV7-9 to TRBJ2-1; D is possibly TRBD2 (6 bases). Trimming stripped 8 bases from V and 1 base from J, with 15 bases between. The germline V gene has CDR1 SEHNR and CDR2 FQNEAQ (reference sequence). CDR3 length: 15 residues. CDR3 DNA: TGTGCCAGCGACTCCCTGGGGAGGTCCTACAATGAGCAGTTCTTC. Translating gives CASDSLGRSYNEQFF.

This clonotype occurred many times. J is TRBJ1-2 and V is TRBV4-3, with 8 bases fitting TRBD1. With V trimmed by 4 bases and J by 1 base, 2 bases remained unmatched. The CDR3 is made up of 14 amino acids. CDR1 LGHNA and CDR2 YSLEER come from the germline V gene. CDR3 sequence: CASSPGGSNYGYTF. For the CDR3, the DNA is TGCGCCAGCAGCCCAGGGGGCAGTAACTATGGCTACACCTTC.

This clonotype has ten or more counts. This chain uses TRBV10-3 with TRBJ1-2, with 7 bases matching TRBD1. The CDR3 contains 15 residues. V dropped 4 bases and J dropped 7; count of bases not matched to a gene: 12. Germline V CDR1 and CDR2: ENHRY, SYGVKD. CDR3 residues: CAISGETGEMAGYTF. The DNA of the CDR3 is TGTGCCATCAGTGGGGAAACAGGGGAGATGGCTGGCTACACCTTC.

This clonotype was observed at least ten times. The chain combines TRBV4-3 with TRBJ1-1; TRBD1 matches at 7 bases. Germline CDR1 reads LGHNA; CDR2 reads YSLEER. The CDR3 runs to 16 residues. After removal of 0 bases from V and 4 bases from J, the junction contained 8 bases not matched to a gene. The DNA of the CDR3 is TGCGCCAGCAGCCAAGATCGGAAGGGGGCGGTCACTGAAGCTTTCTTT. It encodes CASSQDRKGAVTEAFF.

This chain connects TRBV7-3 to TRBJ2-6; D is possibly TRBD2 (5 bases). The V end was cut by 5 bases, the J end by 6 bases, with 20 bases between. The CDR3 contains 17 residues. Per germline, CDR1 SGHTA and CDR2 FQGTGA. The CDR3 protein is CASSPQSGLVMANVLTF. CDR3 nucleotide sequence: TGTGCCAGCAGCCCCCAGAGCGGTCTAGTGATGGCCAACGTCCTGACTTTC. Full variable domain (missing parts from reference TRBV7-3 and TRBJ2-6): GAGVSQTPSNKVTEKGKYVELRCDPISGHTALYWYRQSLGQGPEFLIYFQGTGAADDSGLPNDRFFAVRPEGSVSTLKIQRTERGDSAVYLCASSPQSGLVMANVLTFGAGSRLTVL.

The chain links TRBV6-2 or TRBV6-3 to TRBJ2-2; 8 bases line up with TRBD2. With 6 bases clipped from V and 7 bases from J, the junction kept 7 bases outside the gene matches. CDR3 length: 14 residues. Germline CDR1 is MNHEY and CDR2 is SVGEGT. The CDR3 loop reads CASRQAGDIGELFF. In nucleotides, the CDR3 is TGTGCCAGCAGGCAAGCGGGAGACATCGGGGAGCTGTTTTTT.

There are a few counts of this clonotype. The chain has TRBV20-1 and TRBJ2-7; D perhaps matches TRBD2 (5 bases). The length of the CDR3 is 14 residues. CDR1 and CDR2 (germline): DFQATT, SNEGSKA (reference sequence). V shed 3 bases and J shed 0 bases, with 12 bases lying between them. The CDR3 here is CSASSLRGSYEQYF. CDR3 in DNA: TGCAGTGCTAGTAGTCTCCGGGGCTCCTACGAGCAGTACTTC.

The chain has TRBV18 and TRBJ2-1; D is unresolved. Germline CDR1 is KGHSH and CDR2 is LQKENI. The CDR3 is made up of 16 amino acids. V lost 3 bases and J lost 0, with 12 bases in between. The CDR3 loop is CASSPAVPSSYNEQFF. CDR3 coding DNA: TGTGCCAGCTCACCGGCAGTGCCGAGCTCCTACAATGAGCAGTTCTTC.

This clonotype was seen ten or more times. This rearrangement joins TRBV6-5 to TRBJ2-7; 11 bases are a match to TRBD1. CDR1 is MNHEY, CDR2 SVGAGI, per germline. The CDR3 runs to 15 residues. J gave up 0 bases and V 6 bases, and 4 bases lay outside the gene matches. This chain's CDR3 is CASSRGQGVSYEQYF. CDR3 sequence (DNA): TGTGCCAGCAGCCGGGGACAGGGGGTCTCCTACGAGCAGTACTTC.